A selection of T cell receptor beta chains follows, all from one sample in a study of T cells after yellow fever vaccination. TCRdb ran MiXCR on the 5' RACE reads and lists one entry per CDR3 protein. The data hold about 510,000 distinct CDR3 sequences, with about a fifth observed a single time. The source was PBMCs, collected more than 20 days after the first yellow fever vaccination. These receptors came from a man between 18 and 29 years old who received the YFV17D yellow fever vaccine. Each CDR3 is given with its conserved first and last residue. Each record gives: J gene, V gene, D gene, clone size, CDR3 DNA, CDR3 protein. The D gene is left open where the match is weak. Rows may omit the clone size; those that give it use once, few, many or a size class.

j_gene: TRBJ2-3
v_gene: TRBV2
d_gene: -
abundance: few
CDR3nt: TGTGCCAGCAGTGAACGCAGGCACAGCCAGGATACGCAGTATTTT
CDR3aa: CASSERRHSQDTQYF

j_gene: TRBJ2-3
v_gene: TRBV12-3/TRBV12-4
d_gene: -
abundance: few
CDR3nt: TGTGCCAGCAGTTCGGACTGGACCCCCACAGATACGCAGTATTTT
CDR3aa: CASSSDWTPTDTQYF

j_gene: TRBJ1-2
v_gene: TRBV7-2
d_gene: -
abundance: few
CDR3nt: TGTGCCAGCAGCTTAGCCGGACAGGGCTACACCTTC
CDR3aa: CASSLAGQGYTF

j_gene: TRBJ2-7
v_gene: TRBV7-6
d_gene: -
abundance: few
CDR3nt: TGTGCCAGCAGCCCCGGGTCGCCCTACGAGCAGTACTTC
CDR3aa: CASSPGSPYEQYF

j_gene: TRBJ2-2
v_gene: TRBV4-2
d_gene: -
abundance: many
CDR3nt: TGTGCCAGCAGCCAAACCACTACCGGGGAGCTGTTTTTT
CDR3aa: CASSQTTTGELFF

j_gene: TRBJ1-2
v_gene: TRBV6-1
d_gene: -
abundance: -
CDR3nt: TGTGCCAGCAGTGAAGGAGGTGGGCTCGGACAGACCTATGGCTACACCTTC
CDR3aa: CASSEGGGLGQTYGYTF

j_gene: TRBJ1-1
v_gene: TRBV9
d_gene: -
abundance: -
CDR3nt: TGTGCCAGCAGCGTATGGGAGATGAACACTGAAGCTTTCTTT
CDR3aa: CASSVWEMNTEAFF

j_gene: TRBJ2-1
v_gene: TRBV5-1
d_gene: -
abundance: many
CDR3nt: TGCGCCAGCAGCTTCGGAGCCTTGACCTACAATGAGCAGTTCTTC
CDR3aa: CASSFGALTYNEQFF

j_gene: TRBJ2-2
v_gene: TRBV7-9
d_gene: TRBD1
abundance: many
CDR3nt: TGTGCCAGCAGCTTCGGGACAGCCACCGGGGAGCTGTTTTTT
CDR3aa: CASSFGTATGELFF

j_gene: TRBJ1-1
v_gene: TRBV7-9
d_gene: -
abundance: -
CDR3nt: TGTGCCAGCAGCTCGATACGGGCCAGGAGGAACACTGAAGCTTTCTTT
CDR3aa: CASSSIRARRNTEAFF

j_gene: TRBJ1-2
v_gene: TRBV11-2
d_gene: -
abundance: many
CDR3nt: TGTGCCAGCAGCTTTGAGTACCCGGGGCCAAGTTTGTATGGCTACACCTTC
CDR3aa: CASSFEYPGPSLYGYTF

j_gene: TRBJ1-5
v_gene: TRBV4-3
d_gene: -
abundance: -
CDR3nt: TGCGCCAGCAGCCAAGAAGGGGGTCGTCAGCCCCAGCATTTT
CDR3aa: CASSQEGGRQPQHF

j_gene: TRBJ2-1
v_gene: TRBV2
d_gene: -
abundance: many
CDR3nt: TGTGCCAGCACATCGACCAACTACAATGAGCAGTTCTTC
CDR3aa: CASTSTNYNEQFF

j_gene: TRBJ1-1
v_gene: TRBV20-1
d_gene: TRBD1
abundance: few
CDR3nt: TGCAGAGGGACAGGGTGGGGGAACACTGAAGCTTTCTTT
CDR3aa: CRGTGWGNTEAFF

j_gene: TRBJ2-4
v_gene: TRBV20-1
d_gene: -
abundance: -
CDR3nt: TGCAGTGCTAGAGATCCAGGGGACATTCAGTACTTC
CDR3aa: CSARDPGDIQYF

j_gene: TRBJ1-1
v_gene: TRBV6-5
d_gene: -
abundance: few
CDR3nt: TGTGCCAGCAGTTACTCAAAGTTCCGGCGAAACACTGAAGCTTTCTTT
CDR3aa: CASSYSKFRRNTEAFF

j_gene: TRBJ1-6
v_gene: TRBV12-3/TRBV12-4
d_gene: TRBD1
abundance: once
CDR3nt: TGTGCCAGCAGTTTAGGGGGGACAGGGGGCCATTCACCCCTCCACTTT
CDR3aa: CASSLGGTGGHSPLHF

j_gene: TRBJ2-5
v_gene: TRBV9
d_gene: -
abundance: -
CDR3nt: TGTGCCAGCACCTCACACCCGGGGCACCAAGAGACCCAGTACTTC
CDR3aa: CASTSHPGHQETQYF

j_gene: TRBJ2-3
v_gene: TRBV5-6
d_gene: -
abundance: few
CDR3nt: TGTGCCAGCAGCCAGGAACATACGCAGTATTTT
CDR3aa: CASSQEHTQYF

j_gene: TRBJ2-3
v_gene: TRBV2
d_gene: -
abundance: few
CDR3nt: TGTGCCAGCAGTGCTAGCGTGTTAGATACGCAGTATTTT
CDR3aa: CASSASVLDTQYF

j_gene: TRBJ1-1
v_gene: TRBV29-1
d_gene: -
abundance: few
CDR3nt: TGCAGCGTTGGCGGTGGGGGGCGCACTGAAGCTTTCTTT
CDR3aa: CSVGGGGRTEAFF

j_gene: TRBJ2-3
v_gene: TRBV10-3
d_gene: TRBD2
abundance: few
CDR3nt: TGTGCCATCAGCGGGACTAGCGGGGGGGCCCGCGATACGCAGTATTTT
CDR3aa: CAISGTSGGARDTQYF

j_gene: TRBJ2-7
v_gene: TRBV15
d_gene: -
abundance: -
CDR3nt: TGTGCCACCAGCAGAGATAGGGGGGGGGACCAGTACTTC
CDR3aa: CATSRDRGGDQYF

j_gene: TRBJ2-3
v_gene: TRBV24-1
d_gene: -
abundance: -
CDR3nt: TGTGCCACCAGTGATCCTGGGGGGCCCAGCACAGATACGCAGTATTTT
CDR3aa: CATSDPGGPSTDTQYF

j_gene: TRBJ2-4
v_gene: TRBV18
d_gene: TRBD1
abundance: few
CDR3nt: TGTGCCAGCTCACTCGGACCGGGACAGGGAAAGATTCAGTACTTC
CDR3aa: CASSLGPGQGKIQYF

j_gene: TRBJ2-1
v_gene: TRBV25-1
d_gene: -
abundance: -
CDR3nt: TGTGCCAGCAGTCCTCCGGGACATCGCTCCTACAATGAGCAGTTCTTC
CDR3aa: CASSPPGHRSYNEQFF

j_gene: TRBJ2-5
v_gene: TRBV20-1
d_gene: -
abundance: many
CDR3nt: TGCAGTGCTAGATCAGGGGCCCCCCAAGAGACCCAGTACTTC
CDR3aa: CSARSGAPQETQYF